This TCR beta chain appears in the sequencing data of a study of beta chain features in type 1 diabetes (dated by TCRdb to 2016 to 2019). About the study as a whole: No differences in mean age, gender distribution, total cell number or subset yield were found between patients and healthy donors. A total of roughly 99,000,000 sorted cells were examined across all samples, and the number of cells per subset was strongly correlated with RNA yield. The study compared the TCRB repertoires of sorted circulating CD4+ T cell subsets in recently diagnosed type 1 diabetes patients with those in matched healthy donors. Whereas all 30 or so donors provided naive and central memory subsets, regulatory and stem cell-like memory subsets were isolated from just 8 patients and roughly 8 healthy donors. Overall study outcomes, separate from this receptor: Type 1 diabetes patients showed a moderate but significant shortening of TCRB CDR3 length in all four CD4+ subsets. Because cDNA was sequenced instead of genomic DNA, highly expressing activated cells could be over-represented, though the groups showed no difference in activation or CD3 levels. The naive, central memory and regulatory TCRB repertoires appeared to resemble one another more closely among patients than among healthy donors. Because small numbers of individuals were included in the HLA sub-analyses, any influence of HLA type on TCRB rearrangement was left unresolved. Patients with type 1 diabetes made fewer insertions and deleted more nucleotides at VDJ recombination sites, implying thymic rearrangement abnormalities. PCR may preferentially amplify shorter templates, but because patient and control samples were amplified and corrected together, any resulting skew would affect both groups equally.

From each donor, a single peripheral blood sample of about 100 mL on average was drawn into heparinised tubes. A BD FACSAria II and a panel including CD45RO, CCR7, CD25, CD127, CD95 and CD27 were used to sort naive, central memory, regulatory and stem cell-like memory CD4+ T cells. Purity was above 95% for every sorted population. PBMCs were isolated immediately by Lymphoprep density gradient centrifugation and stained directly without culture. Samples were stained and sorted in pairs, with one healthy donor and one patient per experiment, so that batch effects were minimized. In the case of this clone: There is no known antigen for this receptor. Per-nucleotide qualities are absent, and no much larger clonotype sits a single base away.

The entire amount of isolated RNA was reverse transcribed using the High Capacity cDNA Reverse Transcription Kit, so the sequenced TCRB transcripts were expressed ones. Deep immunoSEQ sequencing was performed on naive, central memory and regulatory T cell samples, with an average of about 4 million total reads per sample. After sorted cells were lysed in RLT buffer, RNA was extracted with DNase-treated RNeasy Micro or Mini kits, with the choice depending on cell number. To prevent cross-contamination, every cell subset was processed on its own, while patient and healthy donor samples were processed together. The immunoSEQ multiplex PCR was used to amplify TCRB sequences from cDNA, yielding 87-bp fragments that span the CDR3 region. Amplicons were sequenced on the Illumina HiSeq platform. The study's own analysis went as follows. PCR bias was computationally corrected using synthetic template baselines, reads within Hamming distance 2 were collapsed, and singletons that could not be merged were discarded. By aligning reads against IMGT, V, D and J genes, CDR3 length, and insertions or deletions at six rearrangement sites were assigned. Within each subset, clonotype counts were normalized to sorted cell number, and only after that were true diversity and Gini coefficients computed with the tcR R package. The overlap coefficient, calculated on TCRB nucleotide sequences, was used to measure repertoire sharing. TCRdb provides this immuneACCESS table in a form limited to in-frame rearrangements. Some clones are lacking; in checked studies, under half of them reflect an unresolved V gene, and why the rest are absent is not known. V and J calls and clone size are given by that table; D and trimming were obtained from the DNA. This sample comprises a few hundred thousand clones, around 13% of them detected only once. Over 5% of the sample is held by the ten biggest clonotypes.

The CDR3 covers 14 residues, taking in both the cysteine and the phenylalanine. The retained sequence is limited to the CDR3, 42 bases, with the frame set at the first base. For CDR1 and CDR2, the germline V gene lists SGHRS and YFSETQ. Trimming costs V 3 bases and J 4 bases, and their ends lie 13 bases apart. The chain is assembled from TRBV5-1 and TRBJ1-1; tentative D gene TRBD1, with 6 bases matching. Sequenced sample: central memory CD4+ T cells from blood. The clonotype was recovered from a man in his thirties or forties in good health. The nucleotide sequence reads TGCGCCAGCAGCTGGGCAGGGGAGGGCACTGAAGCTTTCTTT. It is translated as CASSWAGEGTEAFF.